This T cell receptor beta chain derives from a study of T cell changes during pregnancy in multiple sclerosis. CDR3 length equals 13 residues. Germline V gene data show CDR1 as SGHKS and CDR2 as YYEKEE (reference sequence). V was pared by 0 bases and J by 6 bases, with 10 bases between. Assay: immunoSEQ multiplex PCR; the TCRdb copy retains only in-frame clones and omits some. Found here are 70,000 to 95,000 clones, about 94% of them singletons; the top ten hold less than 2.5%. Sequencing was performed on peripheral blood, taken in the third trimester of pregnancy. This clonotype was obtained from a female donor with multiple sclerosis, enrolled in a pregnancy study. The chain couples TRBV5-5 to TRBJ2-7; D ambiguous. This CDR3 reads CASSLGPWLEQYF. Here the CDR3 DNA reads TGTGCCAGCAGCTTGGGTCCATGGCTCGAGCAGTACTTC.